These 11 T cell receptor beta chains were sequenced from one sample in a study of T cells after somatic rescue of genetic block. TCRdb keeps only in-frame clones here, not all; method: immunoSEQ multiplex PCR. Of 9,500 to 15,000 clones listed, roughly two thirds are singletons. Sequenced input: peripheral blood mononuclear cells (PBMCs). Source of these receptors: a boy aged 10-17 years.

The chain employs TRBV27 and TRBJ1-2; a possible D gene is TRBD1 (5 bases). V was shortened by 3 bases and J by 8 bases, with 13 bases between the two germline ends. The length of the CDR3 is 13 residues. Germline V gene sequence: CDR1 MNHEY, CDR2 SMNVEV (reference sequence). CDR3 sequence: CASSLVGGAGYTF. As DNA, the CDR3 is TGTGCCAGCAGTTTGGTGGGGGGTGCAGGCTACACCTTC.

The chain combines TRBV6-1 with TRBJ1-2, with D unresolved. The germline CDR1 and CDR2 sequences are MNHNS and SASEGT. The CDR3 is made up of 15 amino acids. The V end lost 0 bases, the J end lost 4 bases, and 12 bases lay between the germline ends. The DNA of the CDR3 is TGTGCCAGCAGTGAAGCCGACGGCTGGATCTATGGCTACACCTTC. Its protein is CASSEADGWIYGYTF.

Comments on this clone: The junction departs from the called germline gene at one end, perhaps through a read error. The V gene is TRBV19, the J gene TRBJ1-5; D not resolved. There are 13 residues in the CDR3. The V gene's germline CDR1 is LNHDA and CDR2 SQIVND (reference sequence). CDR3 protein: CTSGESFNQPQHF. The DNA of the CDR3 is TGTACCAGCGGAGAATCCTTTAATCAGCCCCAGCATTTT.

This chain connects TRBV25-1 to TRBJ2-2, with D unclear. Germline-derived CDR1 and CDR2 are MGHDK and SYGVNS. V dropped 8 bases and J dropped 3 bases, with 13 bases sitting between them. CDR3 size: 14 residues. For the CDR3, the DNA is TGTGCCAGCCGCCCAGAGGCCTACACCGGGGAGCTGTTTTTT. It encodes CASRPEAYTGELFF. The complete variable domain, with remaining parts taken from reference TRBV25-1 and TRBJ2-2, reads EADIYQTPRYLVIGTGKKITLECSQTMGHDKMYWYQQDPGMELHLIHYSYGVNSTEKGDLSSESTVSRIRTEHFPLTLESARPSHTSQYLCASRPEAYTGELFFGEGSRLTVL.

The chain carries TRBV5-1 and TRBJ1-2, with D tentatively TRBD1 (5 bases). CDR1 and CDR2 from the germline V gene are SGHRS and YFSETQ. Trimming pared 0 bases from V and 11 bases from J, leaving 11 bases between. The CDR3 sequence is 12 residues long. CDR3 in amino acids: CASSLDPGKYTF. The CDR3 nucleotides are TGCGCCAGCAGCTTGGATCCAGGGAAATACACCTTC.

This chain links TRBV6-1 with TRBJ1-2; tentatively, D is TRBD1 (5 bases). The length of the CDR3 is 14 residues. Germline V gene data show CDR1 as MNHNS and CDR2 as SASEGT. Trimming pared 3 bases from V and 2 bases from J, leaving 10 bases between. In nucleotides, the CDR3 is TGTGCCAGCAGTGATTACAGGACAAACTATGGCTACACCTTC. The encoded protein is CASSDYRTNYGYTF.

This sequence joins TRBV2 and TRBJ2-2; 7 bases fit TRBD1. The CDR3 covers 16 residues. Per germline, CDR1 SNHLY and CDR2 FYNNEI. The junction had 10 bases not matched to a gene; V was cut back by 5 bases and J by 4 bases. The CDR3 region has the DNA TGTGCCAGCAGTTACCCGGACAGGCTCCTCACCGGGGAGCTGTTTTTT. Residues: CASSYPDRLLTGELFF.

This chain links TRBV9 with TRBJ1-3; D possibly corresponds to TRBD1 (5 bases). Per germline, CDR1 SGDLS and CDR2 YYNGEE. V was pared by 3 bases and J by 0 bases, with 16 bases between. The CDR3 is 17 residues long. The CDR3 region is CASSAPRDGLSGNTIYF. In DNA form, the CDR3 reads TGTGCCAGCAGCGCTCCCCGGGACGGCCTCTCTGGAAACACCATATATTTT.

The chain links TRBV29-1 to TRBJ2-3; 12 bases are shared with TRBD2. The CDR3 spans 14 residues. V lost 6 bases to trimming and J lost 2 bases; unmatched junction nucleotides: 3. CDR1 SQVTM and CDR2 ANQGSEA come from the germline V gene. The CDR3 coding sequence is TGCAGCGTCCGGACTAGCGGGGCCACAGATACGCAGTATTTT. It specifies CSVRTSGATDTQYF.

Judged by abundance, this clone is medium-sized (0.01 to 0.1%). The CDR3 DNA reads TGTGCCAGCAGCTTGTATCCGGTATATGGCTACACCTTC. It yields the protein CASSLYPVYGYTF. J is TRBJ1-2 and V is TRBV5-6; no clear D. Germline V gene sequence: CDR1 SGHDT, CDR2 YYEEEE. The CDR3 contains 13 residues. Trimming cost V 1 base and J 5 bases, with 9 bases left between them.

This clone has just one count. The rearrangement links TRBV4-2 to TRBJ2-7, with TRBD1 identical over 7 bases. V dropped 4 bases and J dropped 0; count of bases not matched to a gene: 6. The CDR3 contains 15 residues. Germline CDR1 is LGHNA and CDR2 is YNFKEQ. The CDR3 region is CASSLTGVSSYEQYF. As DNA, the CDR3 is TGTGCCAGCAGCCTCACAGGGGTCAGCTCCTACGAGCAGTACTTC.